This entry concerns a single TCR beta chain. The antigen is undetermined. The data originate from a study of human T cells and chemical hapten exposure. General study findings and limits: Expanded TCRs produced significantly more large CDR3 similarity clusters than controls did.

TCRdb analysed the RACE reads with MiXCR anew, one entry per CDR3 protein. The repertoire includes 95,000 to 150,000 distinct CDR3 sequences, about an eighth of them detected once, and over 0.85% sits in the top ten. Described time point: patch test 1, 2 weeks after DPC sensitization. Treatment here: therapeutic diphenylcyclopropenone sensitization with weekly scalp DPC. The total RNA was obtained from whole blood that was not fractionated. Sequences were derived from whole blood, sampled in connection with sensitization to the hapten diphenylcyclopropenone (DPC). This sequence originates from a young man with alopecia areata. Some clones in this sample may be carry-over from other donors' samples.

CDR3 DNA: TGCGCCAGCAGCCAAGGACAGGGTGTAGTGAACACTGAAGCTTTCTTT. Residues: CASSQGQGVVNTEAFF. This chain uses TRBV4-3 with TRBJ1-1; 7 bases are shared with TRBD1. Looked up from germline, CDR1 is LGHNA and CDR2 is YSLEER. The CDR3 consists of 16 residues. The V segment lost 1 base and the J segment 0 bases; nucleotides outside the gene matches: 5.